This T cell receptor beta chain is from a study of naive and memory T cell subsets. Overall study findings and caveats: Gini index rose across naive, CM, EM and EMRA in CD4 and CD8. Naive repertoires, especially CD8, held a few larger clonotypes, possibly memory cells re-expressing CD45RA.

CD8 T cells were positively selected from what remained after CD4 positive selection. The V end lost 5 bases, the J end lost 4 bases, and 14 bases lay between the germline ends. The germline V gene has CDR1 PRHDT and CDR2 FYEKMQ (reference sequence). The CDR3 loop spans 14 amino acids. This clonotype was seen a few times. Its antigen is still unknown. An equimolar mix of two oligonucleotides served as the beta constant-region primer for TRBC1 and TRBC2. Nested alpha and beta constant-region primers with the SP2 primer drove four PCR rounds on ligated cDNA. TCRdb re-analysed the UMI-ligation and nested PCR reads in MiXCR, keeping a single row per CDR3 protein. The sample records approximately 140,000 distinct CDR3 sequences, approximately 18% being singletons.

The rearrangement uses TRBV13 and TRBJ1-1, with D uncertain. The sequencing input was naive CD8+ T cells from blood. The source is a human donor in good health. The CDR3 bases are TGTGCCAGCAGCCGAGGGAGAGGGAGCACTGAAGCTTTCTTT. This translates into CASSRGRGSTEAFF. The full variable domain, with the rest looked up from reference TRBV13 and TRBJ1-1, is AAGVIQSPRHLIKEKRETATLKCYPIPRHDTVYWYQQGPGQDPQFLISFYEKMQSDKGSIPDRFSAQQFSDYHSELNMSSLELGDSALYFCASSRGRGSTEAFFGQGTRLTVV.